This is a list of T cell receptor beta chains from one sample in a study of vaccination effects on CD4 cells after COVID-19. The method was immunoSEQ multiplex PCR; TCRdb's version includes in-frame clones alone and lacks a portion of them. Counted here are 55,000 to 70,000 clones, roughly 79% occurring once; the ten biggest clones make up over 2%. For these receptors, no antigen is known. The input for sequencing was CD4+ T cells from PBMCs cultured with HCoV-229E spike peptides, taken before COVID-19 vaccination. All receptors come from a human donor who received a COVID-19 vaccine. CDR3s include the opening cysteine and the closing phenylalanine or tryptophan. Each record gives: J gene, V gene, D gene, CDR3 protein, CDR3 DNA. The D gene is left open where the match is weak.

J: TRBJ1-5; V: TRBV5-1; D: NA; CDR3: CASSFGHLGNQPQHF; DNA: TGCGCCAGCAGCTTCGGACACTTGGGCAATCAGCCCCAGCATTTT
J: TRBJ1-3; V: TRBV18; D: NA; CDR3: CASSRKVQIWSSGNTIYF; DNA: TGTGCCAGCTCCCGAAAGGTTCAAATATGGAGCTCTGGAAACACCATATATTTT
J: TRBJ1-4; V: TRBV6-2/TRBV6-3; D: NA; CDR3: CASSPRVQGNEKLFF; DNA: TGTGCCAGCAGCCCCCGTGTCCAGGGTAATGAAAAACTGTTTTTT
J: TRBJ2-3; V: TRBV14; D: TRBD1; CDR3: CASSPGQGWDTQYF; DNA: TGTGCCAGCAGCCCCGGACAGGGATGGGATACGCAGTATTTT
J: TRBJ1-5; V: TRBV6-2/TRBV6-3; D: NA; CDR3: CASSPRALNQPQHF; DNA: TGTGCCAGCAGTCCCAGGGCCCTCAATCAGCCCCAGCATTTT
J: TRBJ2-5; V: TRBV27; D: NA; CDR3: CASSSGVGETQYF; DNA: TGTGCCAGCAGTTCAGGGGTAGGAGAGACCCAGTACTTC
J: TRBJ1-1; V: TRBV5-1; D: NA; CDR3: CASSLTGHGRVNTEAFF; DNA: TGCGCCAGCAGCTTGACCGGACATGGACGGGTGAACACTGAAGCTTTCTTT
J: TRBJ1-2; V: TRBV10-3; D: NA; CDR3: CAISDPAQGISGGYTF; DNA: TGTGCCATCAGTGACCCCGCACAGGGTATCTCGGGTGGCTACACCTTC
J: TRBJ1-2; V: TRBV2; D: TRBD1; CDR3: CASTRTGENYGYTF; DNA: TGTGCCAGCACCCGGACAGGGGAAAACTATGGCTACACCTTC
J: TRBJ1-3; V: TRBV3-1/TRBV3-2; D: TRBD1; CDR3: CASSHSGQGYGNTIYF; DNA: TGTGCCAGCAGCCATAGCGGACAGGGGTATGGAAACACCATATATTTT
J: TRBJ1-2; V: TRBV2; D: TRBD1; CDR3: CASSDGLKGGTVRF; DNA: TGTGCCAGCAGTGACGGCTTGAAGGGAGGGACAGTTCGCTTC